The entry below describes one T cell receptor (beta chain). Its antigen remains unknown. The source of the sample is a study of long-term antiretroviral therapy in people with HIV. Study conclusions and caveats: Gathering of blood took place between 2004 and 2017, possibly under older ART regimens. Information on adherence, resistance and therapy changes was unavailable. Every time point showed a repertoire led by clones expanded before ART.

Germline-derived CDR1 and CDR2 are LGHNA and YNFKEQ. After removal of 0 bases from V and 0 bases from J, the junction contained 1 base not matched to a gene. This CDR3 is built from 15 residues. Each contributor possessed a minimum of one pre-ART and a minimum of two post-ART PBMC samples. Assay version v3.0 of immunoSEQ was used, and it was run at survey level. Generated by immunoSEQ multiplex PCR, the TCRdb table keeps only in-frame clones and is missing some. Counted here are 30,000 to 40,000 clones, about 83% occurring once; the ten biggest clones make up over 6.5%. This sequence originates from a man between 18 and 35 years old with HIV. The sequencing used unsorted PBMCs, collected 0.4 years before starting antiretroviral therapy. The V and J genes are TRBV4-2 and TRBJ2-7; TRBD2 matches 8 bases. CDR3 DNA: TGTGCCAGCAGCCAAGAAAGCGGGAGCTCCTACGAGCAGTACTTC. Amino acid sequence: CASSQESGSSYEQYF.